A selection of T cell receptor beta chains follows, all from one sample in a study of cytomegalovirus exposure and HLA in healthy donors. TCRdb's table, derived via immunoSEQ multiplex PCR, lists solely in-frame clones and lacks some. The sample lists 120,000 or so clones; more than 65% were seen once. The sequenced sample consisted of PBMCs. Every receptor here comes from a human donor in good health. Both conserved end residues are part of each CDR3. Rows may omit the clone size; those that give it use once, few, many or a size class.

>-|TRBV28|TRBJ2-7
CASSMDRGPEQYF
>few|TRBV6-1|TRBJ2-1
CASFLPSYNEQFF
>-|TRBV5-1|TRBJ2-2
CASSLEGVGYTGELFF
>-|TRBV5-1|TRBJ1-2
CASRLESSSSSYGYTF
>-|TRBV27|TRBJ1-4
CASSSGQGAEKLFF
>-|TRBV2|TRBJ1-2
CASSARTGVGYGYTF
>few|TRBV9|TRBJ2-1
CASSWGSGGAYNEQFF
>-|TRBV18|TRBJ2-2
CASSPGAENTGELFF
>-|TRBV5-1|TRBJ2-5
CASSLAGAGETQYF
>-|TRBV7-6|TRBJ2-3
CASSLERDTQYF
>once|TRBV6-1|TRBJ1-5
CASSPDRGNQPQHF
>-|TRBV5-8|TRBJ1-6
CASSRQRDSIFYNSPLHF
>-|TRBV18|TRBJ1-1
CASSPGTGRNTEAFF
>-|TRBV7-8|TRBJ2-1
CASSPDPEEGGFSSYNEQFF
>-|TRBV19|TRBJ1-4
CASSTQGAINEKLFF
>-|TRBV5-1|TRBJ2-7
CASTPDSQFGYEQYF
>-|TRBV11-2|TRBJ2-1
CASSRGASGNEQFF
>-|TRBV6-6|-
CASSFPPGQGAYEQYF
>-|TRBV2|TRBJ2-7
CASRGPSASPSREQYF
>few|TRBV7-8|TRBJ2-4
CASSQTTSLAKNIQYF
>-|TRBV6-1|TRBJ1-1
CASSEEVDRAPEAFF
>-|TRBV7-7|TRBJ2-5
CASSVRDTLGETQYF
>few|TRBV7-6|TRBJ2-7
CASSPQRTGSYEQYF
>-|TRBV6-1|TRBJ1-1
CASTYVGGNTEAFF
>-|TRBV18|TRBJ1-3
CASSPIQGGNTIYF
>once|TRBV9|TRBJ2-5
CASSVNRGSDQETQYF
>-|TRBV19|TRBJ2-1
CASSMDSSYNEQFF
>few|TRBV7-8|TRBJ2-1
CASSFSDNNEQFF
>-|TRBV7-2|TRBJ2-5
CASSLSAGWAETQYF
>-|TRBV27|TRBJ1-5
CASSSKPGQGVNQPQHF
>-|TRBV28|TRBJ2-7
CASSSPGTDLEKQYF
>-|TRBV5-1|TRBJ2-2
CASSSTPSPNTGELFF
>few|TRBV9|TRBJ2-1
CASSAAGGSSYNEQFF
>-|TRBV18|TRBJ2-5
CASSSQAGERSGTQYF
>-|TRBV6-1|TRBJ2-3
CASSPYSGEGYTQYF
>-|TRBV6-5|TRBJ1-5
CASMSGSNQPQHF
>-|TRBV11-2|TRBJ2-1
CASSLVWASGNEQFF
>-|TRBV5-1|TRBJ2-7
CASSLTAAGYEQYF
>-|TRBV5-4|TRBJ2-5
CASSLNGQGLGGETQYF
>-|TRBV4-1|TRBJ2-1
CASSQGRTSGSYNEQFF
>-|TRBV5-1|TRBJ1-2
CASSLGGTGSKDTF
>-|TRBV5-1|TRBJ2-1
CASSLGGQGTGEQFF
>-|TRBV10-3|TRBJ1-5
CAISASQGVGGQPQHF
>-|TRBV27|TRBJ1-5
CASSSPAGGVVAQHF
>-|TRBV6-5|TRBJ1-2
CASRHGTGDFYGYTF
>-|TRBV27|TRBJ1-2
CASSFDPLRGANYGYTF
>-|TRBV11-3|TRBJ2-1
CASRPQGSEQFF
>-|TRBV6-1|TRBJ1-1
CASIPWGEGNTEAFF
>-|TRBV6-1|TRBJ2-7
CASTVFRGSYEQYF
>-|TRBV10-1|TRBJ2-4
CASSDPSGWNIQYF
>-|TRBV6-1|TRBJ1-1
CASRGDRGRNTEAFF
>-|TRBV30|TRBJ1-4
CAWRPTGANLDEKLFF
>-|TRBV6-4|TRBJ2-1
CASSDGGDYNEQFF
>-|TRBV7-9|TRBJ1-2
CASSLGGSTNYGYTF
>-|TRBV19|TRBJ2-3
CASSIGAASTDTQYF